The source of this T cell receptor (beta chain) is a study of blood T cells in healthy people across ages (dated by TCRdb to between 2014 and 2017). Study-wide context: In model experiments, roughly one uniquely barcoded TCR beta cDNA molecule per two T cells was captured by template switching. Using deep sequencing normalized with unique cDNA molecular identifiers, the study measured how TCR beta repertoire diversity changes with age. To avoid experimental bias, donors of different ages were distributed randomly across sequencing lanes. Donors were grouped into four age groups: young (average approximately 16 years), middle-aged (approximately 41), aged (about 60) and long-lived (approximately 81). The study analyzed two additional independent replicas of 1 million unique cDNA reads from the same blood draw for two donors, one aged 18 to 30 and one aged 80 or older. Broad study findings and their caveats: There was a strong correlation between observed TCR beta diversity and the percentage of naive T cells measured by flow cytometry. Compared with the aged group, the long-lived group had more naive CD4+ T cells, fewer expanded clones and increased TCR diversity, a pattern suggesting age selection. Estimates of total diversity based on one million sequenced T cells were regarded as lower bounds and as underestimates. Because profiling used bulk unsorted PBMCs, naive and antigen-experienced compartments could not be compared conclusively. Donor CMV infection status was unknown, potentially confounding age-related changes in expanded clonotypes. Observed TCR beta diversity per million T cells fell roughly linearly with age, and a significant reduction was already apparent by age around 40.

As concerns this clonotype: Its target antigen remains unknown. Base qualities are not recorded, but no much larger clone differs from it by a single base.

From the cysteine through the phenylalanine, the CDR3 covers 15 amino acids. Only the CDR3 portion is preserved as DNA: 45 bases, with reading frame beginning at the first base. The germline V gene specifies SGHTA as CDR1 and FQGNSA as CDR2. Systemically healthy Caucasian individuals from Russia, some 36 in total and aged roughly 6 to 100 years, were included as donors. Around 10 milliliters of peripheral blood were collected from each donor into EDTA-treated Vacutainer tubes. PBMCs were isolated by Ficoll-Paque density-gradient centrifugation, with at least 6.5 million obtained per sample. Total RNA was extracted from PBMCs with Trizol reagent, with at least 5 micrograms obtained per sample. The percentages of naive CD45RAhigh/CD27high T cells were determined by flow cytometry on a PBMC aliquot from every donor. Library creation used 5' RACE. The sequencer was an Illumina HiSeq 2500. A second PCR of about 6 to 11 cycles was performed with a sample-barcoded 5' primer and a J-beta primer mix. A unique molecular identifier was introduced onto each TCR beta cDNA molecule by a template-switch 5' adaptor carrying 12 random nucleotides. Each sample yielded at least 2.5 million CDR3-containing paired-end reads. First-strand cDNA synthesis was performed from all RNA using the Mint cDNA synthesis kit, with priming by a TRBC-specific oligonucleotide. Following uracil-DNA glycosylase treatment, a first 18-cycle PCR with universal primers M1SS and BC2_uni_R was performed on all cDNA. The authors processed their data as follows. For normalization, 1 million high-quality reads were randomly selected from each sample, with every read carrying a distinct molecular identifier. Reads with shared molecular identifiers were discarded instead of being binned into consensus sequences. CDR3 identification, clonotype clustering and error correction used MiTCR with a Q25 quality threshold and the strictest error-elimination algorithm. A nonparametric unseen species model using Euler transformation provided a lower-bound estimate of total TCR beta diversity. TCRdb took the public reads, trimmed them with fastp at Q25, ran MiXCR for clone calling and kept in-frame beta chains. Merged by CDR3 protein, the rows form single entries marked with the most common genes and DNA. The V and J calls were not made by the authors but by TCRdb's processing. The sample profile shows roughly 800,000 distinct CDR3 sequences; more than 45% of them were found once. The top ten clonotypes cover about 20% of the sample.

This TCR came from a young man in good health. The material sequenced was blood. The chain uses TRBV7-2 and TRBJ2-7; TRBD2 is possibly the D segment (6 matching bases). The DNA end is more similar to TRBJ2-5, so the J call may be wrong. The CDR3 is CASSLEGTARETQYF. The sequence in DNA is TGTGCCAGCAGCTTAGAAGGGACTGCTCGGGAGACCCAGTACTTC.